This T cell receptor (beta chain) was captured in a study of somatic mutations in cytotoxic T cells in rheumatoid arthritis. The study's findings and limits: Rheumatoid arthritis patients, but not healthy controls, exhibited increasing CD8+ clonality with age. Nobody had found out which antigens the expanded CD8+ clones targeted.

This clone has more than one count but fewer than ten. Its antigen is unknown. Germline values: CDR1 SNHLY, CDR2 FYNNEI. The CDR3 length is 16 residues. V was pared by 6 bases and J by 7 bases, with 6 bases of the junction left unmatched. Libraries were prepared by immunoSEQ multiplex PCR; TCRdb keeps only in-frame clonotypes and omits some of them. This table holds 7,200 or so clones, 70% found once. This clonotype originated in a middle-aged man in good health. The specimen sequenced was CD8+ T cells sorted from blood. V and J are TRBV2 and TRBJ2-1; TRBD2 matches 16 bases. This CDR3 is CASRRGLAGGLNEQFF. The CDR3 DNA is TGTGCCAGCAGGCGGGGACTAGCGGGGGGGCTAAATGAGCAGTTCTTC.